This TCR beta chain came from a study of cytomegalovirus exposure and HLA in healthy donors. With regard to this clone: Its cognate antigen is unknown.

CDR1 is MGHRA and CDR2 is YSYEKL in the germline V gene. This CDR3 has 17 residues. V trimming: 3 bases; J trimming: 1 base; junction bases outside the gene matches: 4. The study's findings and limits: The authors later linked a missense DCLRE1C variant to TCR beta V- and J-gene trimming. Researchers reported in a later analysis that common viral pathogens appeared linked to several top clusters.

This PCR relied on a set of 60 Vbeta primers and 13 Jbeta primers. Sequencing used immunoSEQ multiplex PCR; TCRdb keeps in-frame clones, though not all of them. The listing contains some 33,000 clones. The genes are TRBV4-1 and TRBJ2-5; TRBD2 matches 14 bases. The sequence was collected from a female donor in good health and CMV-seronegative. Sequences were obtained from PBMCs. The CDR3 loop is CASSQGLAGAIQETQYF. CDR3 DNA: TGCGCCAGCAGCCAGGGACTAGCGGGGGCCATCCAAGAGACCCAGTACTTC.